These T cell receptor beta chains were read from a single sample in a study of identical twins. TCRdb itself ran the 5' RACE reads through MiXCR, one entry per CDR3 protein. The sample holds 400,000 to 600,000 distinct CDR3 sequences, approximately 20% seen once. The data also belong to a second study, concerning yellow fever vaccine responses in identical twins.

Sequenced input: CD4+ T cells sorted from blood. The receptors derive from a woman aged 18 to 35 in good health. Each CDR3 is given with its conserved first and last residue. The D gene is left open where the match is weak. Clone size is given for some rows only: seen once, a few or many times, or a class if the clone is expanded.

CDR3,DNA,length,size,V,D,J
CASGAGAKQEYF,TGTGCCAGCGGGGCAGGGGCCAAACAGGAGTATTTT,12,few,TRBV28,NA,TRBJ2-3
CSASRGPSGSSTDTQYF,TGCAGTGCTAGTAGGGGACCTAGCGGGTCTAGCACAGATACGCAGTATTTT,17,NA,TRBV20-1,TRBD2,TRBJ2-3
CASSALGVGNQPQHF,TGTGCCAGCAGCGCACTCGGGGTTGGAAATCAGCCCCAGCATTTT,15,few,TRBV6-1,NA,TRBJ1-5
CASSGTASSYEQYF,TGTGCCAGCAGCGGGACCGCGAGTTCCTACGAGCAGTACTTC,14,NA,TRBV12-3/TRBV12-4,NA,TRBJ2-7
CSAARRTTPSTDTQYF,TGCAGTGCTGCAAGAAGGACTACCCCGAGCACAGATACGCAGTATTTT,16,few,TRBV20-1,NA,TRBJ2-3
CASRWNRGTGELFF,TGTGCCAGCAGGTGGAACAGGGGTACCGGGGAGCTGTTTTTT,14,NA,TRBV12-3/TRBV12-4,TRBD1,TRBJ2-2
CASSLGGTGGNYGYTF,TGTGCCAGCAGCTTAGGAGGGACAGGGGGAAACTATGGCTACACCTTC,16,few,TRBV7-9,TRBD1,TRBJ1-2
CATSDLPGTSGQETQYF,TGTGCCACCAGTGATTTGCCCGGGACTAGCGGGCAAGAGACCCAGTACTTC,17,few,TRBV24-1,TRBD2,TRBJ2-5
CASSPAGQANQPQHF,TGTGCCAGCAGCCCAGCGGGACAGGCAAATCAGCCCCAGCATTTT,15,NA,TRBV3-1,TRBD1,TRBJ1-5
CSGLAGHGNNEQFF,TGCAGCGGACTAGCGGGCCATGGGAATAATGAGCAGTTCTTC,14,NA,TRBV20-1,TRBD2,TRBJ2-1
CASSLMWEGQHEQFF,TGTGCCAGCAGCTTAATGTGGGAGGGCCAGCATGAGCAGTTCTTC,15,NA,TRBV11-2,TRBD2,TRBJ2-1
CASSGPEPFRYEQYF,TGTGCCAGCAGTGGTCCCGAGCCCTTCCGCTACGAGCAGTACTTC,15,few,TRBV28,NA,TRBJ2-7
CASSWRGGTDTQYF,TGTGCCAGCAGTTGGAGAGGGGGCACAGATACGCAGTATTTT,14,NA,TRBV6-5,NA,TRBJ2-3
CASSQVYSNTGELFF,TGTGCCAGCAGCCAAGTCTACTCGAACACCGGGGAGCTGTTTTTT,15,NA,TRBV14,NA,TRBJ2-2
CSAPIGGRGTDTQYF,TGCAGTGCTCCCATTGGCGGGAGGGGCACAGATACGCAGTATTTT,15,NA,TRBV20-1,TRBD2,TRBJ2-3
CSARMGGGLAKNIQYF,TGCAGTGCTCGTATGGGAGGCGGGTTAGCCAAAAACATTCAGTACTTC,16,NA,TRBV20-1,NA,TRBJ2-4
CATQTSASTNTGELFF,TGTGCCACACAGACTAGCGCCTCGACGAACACCGGGGAGCTGTTTTTT,16,NA,TRBV24-1,TRBD2,TRBJ2-2
CATGDRGFLEQFF,TGTGCCACCGGGGACAGGGGTTTTCTTGAGCAGTTCTTC,13,few,TRBV12-3/TRBV12-4,TRBD1,TRBJ2-1
CASSYPYEQYF,TGTGCCAGCTCCTACCCCTACGAGCAGTACTTC,11,NA,TRBV18,NA,TRBJ2-7
CASSSGGQKNTEAFF,TGTGCCAGCAGCTCTGGGGGACAAAAGAACACTGAAGCTTTCTTT,15,few,TRBV7-3,NA,TRBJ1-1
CASSWGRSSGANVLTF,TGTGCCAGCAGTTGGGGCAGAAGCTCTGGGGCCAACGTCCTGACTTTC,16,NA,TRBV27,NA,TRBJ2-6
CASSVGGHGNEQFF,TGTGCCAGCAGCGTAGGAGGCCATGGCAATGAGCAGTTCTTC,14,NA,TRBV9,NA,TRBJ2-1
CAIRAGQGDINEQFF,TGTGCCATCAGAGCCGGACAGGGGGATATTAATGAGCAGTTCTTC,15,few,TRBV10-3,TRBD1,TRBJ2-1
CASSQEWLTEAFF,TGTGCCAGCAGCCAAGAGTGGCTCACTGAAGCTTTCTTT,13,few,TRBV3-1,NA,TRBJ1-1
CAIMPPGTSGPRGAYNEQFF,TGTGCCATCATGCCACCCGGGACTAGCGGACCCAGGGGGGCCTACAATGAGCAGTTCTTC,20,few,TRBV10-3,TRBD2,TRBJ2-1
CASRIPPVQASYNEQFF,TGCGCCAGCAGGATTCCCCCGGTGCAAGCCTCCTACAATGAGCAGTTCTTC,17,NA,TRBV23-1,NA,TRBJ2-1
CASSIQGLRDTQYF,TGTGCCAGCAGCATACAGGGGCTCAGAGATACGCAGTATTTT,14,NA,TRBV7-9,TRBD1,TRBJ2-3
CAAQTGRQETQYF,TGTGCCGCCCAGACAGGGAGGCAAGAGACCCAGTACTTC,13,few,TRBV10-3,NA,TRBJ2-5
CSTTGGPGETQYF,TGCAGTACAACGGGGGGTCCGGGCGAGACCCAGTACTTC,13,NA,TRBV20-1,TRBD2,TRBJ2-5
CASTRSEFGASFF,TGCGCCAGCACCCGTAGTGAGTTCGGTGCGTCTTTCTTT,13,NA,TRBV5-1,NA,TRBJ1-1